The sequence of this T cell receptor (beta chain) was determined in a study of graft-versus-host responses after intestinal transplantation. At the level of the study: Recipients were all induced with anti-thymocyte globulin, then given tacrolimus and steroids for about three years.

This clone was seen a single time. Antigen unknown. The CDR3 consists of 14 residues. Germline CDR1 and CDR2: SGHAT and FQNNGV. Study findings and constraints: Among recipient marrow samples, GvH clones were found; some appeared first in ileum or blood. Early post-transplant falls in HvG clones accompanied the peak levels of circulating GvH clones.

Processed graft tissue released its intraepithelial and lamina propria lymphocytes. The data were produced by immunoSEQ multiplex PCR, yet TCRdb's version contains in-frame clones alone and is incomplete. The profile shows about 11,000 clones, roughly 80% of them singletons. The receptor comes from a human patient who received an intestinal transplant, so some T cells may come from the graft donor. Material: ileum tissue, obtained 23 days after intestinal transplant. The chain is built from TRBV11-2 and TRBJ2-5; 8 bases fit TRBD2. The DNA end favors TRBJ2-7, so the J call may be wrong. The CDR3 bases are TGTGCCAGCACTCGGGGGGGCTTCTCCTACGAGCAGTACTTC. Translating it yields CASTRGGFSYEQYF.